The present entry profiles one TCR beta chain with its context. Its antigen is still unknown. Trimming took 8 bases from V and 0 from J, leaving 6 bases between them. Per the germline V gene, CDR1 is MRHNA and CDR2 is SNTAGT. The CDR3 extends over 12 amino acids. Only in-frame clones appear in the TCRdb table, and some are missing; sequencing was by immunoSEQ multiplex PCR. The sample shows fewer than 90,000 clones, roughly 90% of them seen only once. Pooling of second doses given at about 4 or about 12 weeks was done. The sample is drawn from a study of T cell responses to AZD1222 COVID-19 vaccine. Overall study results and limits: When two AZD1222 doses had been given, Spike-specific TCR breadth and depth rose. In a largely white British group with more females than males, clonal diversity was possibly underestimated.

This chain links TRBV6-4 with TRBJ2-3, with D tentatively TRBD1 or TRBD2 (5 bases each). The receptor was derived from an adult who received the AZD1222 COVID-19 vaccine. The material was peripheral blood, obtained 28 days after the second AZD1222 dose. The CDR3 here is CASRDSTDTQYF. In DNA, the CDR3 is TGTGCCAGCCGGGACAGCACAGATACGCAGTATTTT.